The rows below give T cell receptor beta chains drawn from one sample of a study of shared clonotypes between healthy human individuals. This table comes from immunoSEQ multiplex PCR, and its TCRdb copy is limited to in-frame clones, with some not included. The repertoire holds millions of clones, with over 85% as singletons. The sequenced sample was naive CD4+ T cells from PBMCs. These receptors were obtained from a man aged 18 to 30 in good health. Some clones in this sample may be carry-over from other donors' samples. Both conserved end residues are part of each CDR3. D genes are given only for firm matches. The size of a clone is reported for some rows only, either as once, few or many, or as a class for expanded clones.

DNA: TGTGCCATCAGTGATCAGTGGAATCAGCCCCAGCATTTT; CDR3: CAISDQWNQPQHF; size: NA; J: TRBJ1-5; D: NA; V: TRBV10-3
DNA: TGTGCCAGCAGCCAAGTAACAGAAGATTTTAATTCACCCCTCCACTTT; CDR3: CASSQVTEDFNSPLHF; size: NA; J: TRBJ1-6; D: NA; V: TRBV4-2
DNA: TGTGCCAGCAGCTTAGGGCAGGGGTCCTACAATGAGCAGTTCTTC; CDR3: CASSLGQGSYNEQFF; size: NA; J: TRBJ2-1; D: NA; V: TRBV7-2
DNA: TGTGCCAGCAGCGTAGACGGGACAGATTACAATGAGCAGTTCTTC; CDR3: CASSVDGTDYNEQFF; size: NA; J: TRBJ2-1; D: TRBD1; V: TRBV9
DNA: TGCAGCGTTGTTCCAAGAAACCCAGCAGAGGGGCGGAACACCGGGGAGCTGTTTTTT; CDR3: CSVVPRNPAEGRNTGELFF; size: NA; J: TRBJ2-2; D: NA; V: TRBV29-1
DNA: TGTGCCAGCAGCTTCATCGGCGAGCAGTACTTC; CDR3: CASSFIGEQYF; size: NA; J: TRBJ2-7; D: NA; V: TRBV5-6
DNA: TGTGCCAGCAGTTTGTCAGGACAGAATGAAAAACTGTTTTTT; CDR3: CASSLSGQNEKLFF; size: NA; J: TRBJ1-4; D: NA; V: TRBV28
DNA: TGCGCCAGCAGCTTGGTAGGGGGTAACACTGAAGCTTTCTTT; CDR3: CASSLVGGNTEAFF; size: NA; J: TRBJ1-1; D: NA; V: TRBV5-1
DNA: TGTGCCAGCAGCTTATCGTCAAGGAGGGGGGGCACAGATACGCAGTATTTT; CDR3: CASSLSSRRGGTDTQYF; size: NA; J: TRBJ2-3; D: NA; V: TRBV7-3
DNA: TGCGCCAGCAGCTTTAATACAGAAAACATTCAGTACTTC; CDR3: CASSFNTENIQYF; size: NA; J: TRBJ2-4; D: NA; V: TRBV5-1
DNA: TGTGCCAGCAGTCCAACAGTTAGACAGCCCCAGCATTTT; CDR3: CASSPTVRQPQHF; size: NA; J: TRBJ1-5; D: NA; V: TRBV28
DNA: TGTGCCAGCAGTTTGGGGCTGGGGAGTCCCTACGAGCAGTACTTC; CDR3: CASSLGLGSPYEQYF; size: NA; J: TRBJ2-7; D: NA; V: TRBV27
DNA: TGTGCCAGCACCCAGGGCGTGGGGTCTTGGGAAAAACTGTTTTTT; CDR3: CASTQGVGSWEKLFF; size: NA; J: TRBJ1-4; D: NA; V: TRBV6-6
DNA: TGTGCCAGCAGCTTTGGCCTTAGCACGTCCTCCCAGTATTTT; CDR3: CASSFGLSTSSQYF; size: NA; J: TRBJ2-3; D: NA; V: TRBV7-2
DNA: TGTGCCAGCAGCTTGTGGGGGGCCCAGAGACGGGAAAAACTGTTTTTT; CDR3: CASSLWGAQRREKLFF; size: NA; J: TRBJ1-4; D: NA; V: TRBV7-9
DNA: TGTGCCAGCACGTTTTCTGGGACCCAGTACTTC; CDR3: CASTFSGTQYF; size: NA; J: TRBJ2-5; D: NA; V: TRBV6-5
DNA: TGTGCCAGCCTCCCGGGACAAGCTAATGAAAAACTGTTTTTT; CDR3: CASLPGQANEKLFF; size: NA; J: TRBJ1-4; D: NA; V: TRBV6-1
DNA: TGTGCCAGCAGCTTGGTCCCATCGGGACTAGCGGGACCGGCCAATGAGCAGTTCTTC; CDR3: CASSLVPSGLAGPANEQFF; size: NA; J: TRBJ2-1; D: TRBD2; V: TRBV7-6
DNA: TGTGCCAGCAGCTTAACACCGGGAGCGAGGGAGACCCAGTACTTC; CDR3: CASSLTPGARETQYF; size: NA; J: TRBJ2-5; D: NA; V: TRBV7-3
DNA: TGTGCCAGCTCACCAGATAACCGACCGGCAGTCCCAGATACGCAGTATTTT; CDR3: CASSPDNRPAVPDTQYF; size: NA; J: TRBJ2-3; D: NA; V: TRBV18
DNA: TGTGCCAGCAGTGAATTAAGGGACCGATTATCCCCTGAAGCTTTCTTT; CDR3: CASSELRDRLSPEAFF; size: NA; J: TRBJ1-1; D: NA; V: TRBV25-1
DNA: TGTGCCAGCACTACCGCGGGGCAGGGCAATCAGCCCCAGCATTTT; CDR3: CASTTAGQGNQPQHF; size: NA; J: TRBJ1-5; D: NA; V: TRBV28
DNA: TGTGCCAGCAGTTTCAACGGATATAACTATGGCTACACCTTC; CDR3: CASSFNGYNYGYTF; size: NA; J: TRBJ1-2; D: NA; V: TRBV27
DNA: TGTGCCAGCAGCCCCCGAGGGGCTGAAGGAAGCTACACCTTC; CDR3: CASSPRGAEGSYTF; size: NA; J: TRBJ1-2; D: NA; V: TRBV28
DNA: TGTGCCAGCAGCTTAAAATTAGGACAGGGGGAGAAGGAAGCTTTCTTT; CDR3: CASSLKLGQGEKEAFF; size: NA; J: TRBJ1-1; D: TRBD1; V: TRBV7-9
DNA: TGTGCCAGCAGCACAGTAATGAACACTGAAGCTTTCTTT; CDR3: CASSTVMNTEAFF; size: NA; J: TRBJ1-1; D: NA; V: TRBV6-1
DNA: TGTGCCAGCAGCTTGTCAGGTCAGCCCCAGCATTTT; CDR3: CASSLSGQPQHF; size: NA; J: TRBJ1-5; D: NA; V: TRBV5-6
DNA: TGTGCCAGCAGCTTGACAGGGGCTAGGAACGAGCAGTACTTC; CDR3: CASSLTGARNEQYF; size: NA; J: TRBJ2-7; D: TRBD1; V: TRBV5-4
DNA: TGTGCCAGCCGACCTTCGAGCACAGATACGCAGTATTTT; CDR3: CASRPSSTDTQYF; size: NA; J: TRBJ2-3; D: NA; V: TRBV11-2
DNA: TGCGCCAGCAGCCAAGACAGGGGAGGAGGGGGTCGTGAAAAACTGTTTTTT; CDR3: CASSQDRGGGGREKLFF; size: once; J: TRBJ1-4; D: NA; V: TRBV4-3
DNA: TGTGCCAGCAGCGTCGGGACTAGCGGAGCGGATACGCAGTATTTT; CDR3: CASSVGTSGADTQYF; size: NA; J: TRBJ2-3; D: TRBD2; V: TRBV7-3
DNA: TGTGCCACCAGCAGAGGAGCGGGAGACCCCACCCACGGGGAGCTGTTTTTT; CDR3: CATSRGAGDPTHGELFF; size: NA; J: TRBJ2-2; D: TRBD2; V: TRBV15
DNA: TGCGCCAGCAGTGAGACGGGACTCTGGGGCGGGGAGCTGTTTTTT; CDR3: CASSETGLWGGELFF; size: NA; J: TRBJ2-2; D: NA; V: TRBV10-1
DNA: TGTGCCAGCAGTTTGCAGGTCACTGAAGCTTTCTTT; CDR3: CASSLQVTEAFF; size: few; J: TRBJ1-1; D: NA; V: TRBV28
DNA: TGTGCCAGCAGCTCCCTACCGGGACAGGGGATCAATCAGCCCCAGCATTTT; CDR3: CASSSLPGQGINQPQHF; size: NA; J: TRBJ1-5; D: TRBD1; V: TRBV5-4